This entry lists 31 T cell receptor beta chains sequenced from one sample in a study of PD-1 blockade in classical Hodgkin lymphoma. Brentuximab vedotin exposure varied among the patients, all of whom had relapsed after autologous stem cell transplantation. Clones were read by immunoSEQ multiplex PCR, and TCRdb kept only the in-frame ones, dropping some. The table lists some 84,000 clones, around nine tenths of them singletons. Sample: peripheral blood mononuclear cells (PBMCs), taken at baseline. All receptors come from a human donor with classical Hodgkin lymphoma.

The V call is TRBV10-3, the J call TRBJ2-7, with 7 bases that match TRBD2. Per the germline V gene, CDR1 is ENHRY and CDR2 is SYGVKD. V lost 0 bases and J lost 0; bases outside the gene matches: 8. The CDR3 runs to 17 residues. The CDR3, as DNA: TGTGCCATCAGTGAGTCGGTTGCTAGCGGAAGCTCCTACGAGCAGTACTTC. Translation gives CAISESVASGSSYEQYF.

The chain links TRBV28 to TRBJ1-2; D not resolved. The V gene's germline CDR1 is MDHEN and CDR2 SYDVKM. The CDR3 contains 15 residues. V was shortened by 3 bases and J by 2 bases, with 13 bases between the two germline ends. The CDR3 nucleotides are TGTGCCAGCAGTTTGGACTCGCTGGGGAACTATGGCTACACCTTC. Translated, it gives CASSLDSLGNYGYTF.

V and J are TRBV18 and TRBJ2-2; the match to TRBD1 covers 9 bases. The germline V gene has CDR1 KGHSH and CDR2 LQKENI. The V and J ends lost 6 bases and 0 bases, in that order; junction bases with no gene match: 2. There are 15 residues in the CDR3. CDR3 nucleotide sequence: TGTGCCAGCTCCCGGACAGGGGCGAACACCGGGGAGCTGTTTTTT. Translated: CASSRTGANTGELFF.

The chain links TRBV5-1 to TRBJ2-5, with no clear D. The V and J ends lost 0 bases and 5 bases respectively, with 2 bases between them. This CDR3 spans 11 amino acids. Germline CDR1 is SGHRS and CDR2 is YFSETQ. The CDR3 spells CASSLVETQYF. The CDR3 region has the DNA TGCGCCAGCAGCTTGGTGGAGACCCAGTACTTC.

The chain recombines TRBV9 with TRBJ2-7; tentative D call: TRBD1 (6 bases). The length of the CDR3 is 14 residues. The V and J ends lost 4 bases and 4 bases respectively, with 15 bases between them. Germline V CDR1 and CDR2: SGDLS, YYNGEE. CDR3 DNA sequence: TGTGCCAGCAGCCCGGTGGGGGCGCGTTACGAGCAGTACTTC. This encodes CASSPVGARYEQYF.

This rearrangement joins TRBV7-2 to TRBJ1-1; D uncertain. The V end lost 5 bases, the J end lost 1 base, and 11 bases lay between the germline ends. The CDR3 totals 14 residues. Per the germline V gene, CDR1 is SGHTA and CDR2 is FQGNSA. CDR3 region: CASSLGLQNTEAFF. The CDR3 DNA is TGTGCCAGCAGCCTTGGGCTGCAGAACACTGAAGCTTTCTTT.

This sequence joins TRBV28 and TRBJ1-2; D is uncertain. The V and J ends lost 8 bases and 8 bases respectively, with 24 bases between them. Germline V lookup: CDR1 MDHEN, CDR2 SYDVKM. The CDR3 sequence is 15 residues long. The CDR3 bases are TGTGCCAGCCAGCCTTGGGCTTTGGGCCGGGAAGGCTACACCTTC. This codes for CASQPWALGREGYTF.

The chain uses TRBV11-2 and TRBJ2-1, with 8 bases matching TRBD1. The CDR3 runs to 17 residues. V lost 0 bases and J lost 5; bases outside the gene matches: 9. CDR1 is SGHAT, CDR2 FQNNGV, per germline. Here the CDR3 reads CASSLDFPDRVHNEQFF. The CDR3 DNA reads TGTGCCAGCAGCTTAGATTTTCCGGACAGGGTACACAATGAGCAGTTCTTC.

CDR3 amino acids: CASRSPTSGPSYEQYF. CDR3 DNA sequence: TGTGCCAGCCGGTCGCCGACTAGCGGTCCTTCCTACGAGCAGTACTTC. This chain links TRBV18 with TRBJ2-7; 9 nucleotides line up with TRBD2. V lost 8 bases and J lost 1; bases outside the gene matches: 12. Looked up from germline, CDR1 is KGHSH and CDR2 is LQKENI. The CDR3 is made up of 16 amino acids. The complete variable domain, with remaining parts taken from reference TRBV18 and TRBJ2-7, reads NAGVMQNPRHLVRRRGQEARLRCSPMKGHSHVYWYRQLPEEGLKFMVYLQKENIIDESGMPKERFSAEFPKEGPSILRIQQVVRGDSAAYFCASRSPTSGPSYEQYFGPGTRLTVT.

The rearrangement joins TRBV15 to TRBJ1-5; D gene ambiguous. Trimming removed 2 bases at V and 5 bases at J, with 7 bases between. The CDR3 length is 13 residues. Germline V gene lookup returns CDR1 LNHNV and CDR2 YYDKDF (reference sequence). The CDR3 loop is CATSRLDHQPQHF. The CDR3 DNA reads TGTGCCACCAGCAGACTTGATCATCAGCCCCAGCATTTT.

The chain couples TRBV7-8 to TRBJ1-4; the D gene is possibly TRBD1 (6 bases). Germline lookup yields CDR1 SGHVS and CDR2 FQNEAQ. The CDR3 has 16 amino acids. The germline V and J ends were trimmed by 5 bases and 6 bases, with 19 bases remaining between them. CDR3 DNA sequence: TGTGCCAGCAGCACGGGGGGGGCAGGGCAGGATGAAAAACTGTTTTTT. It encodes CASSTGGAGQDEKLFF.

The J gene is TRBJ2-7, the V gene TRBV27; 10 nucleotides line up with TRBD2. CDR3 length: 13 residues. Germline lookup yields CDR1 MNHEY and CDR2 SMNVEV (reference sequence). The V gene end was trimmed by 8 bases and the J gene end by 4 bases; junction bases not matched to a gene: 5. The CDR3 region is CASFTSGMYEQYF. The CDR3 coding sequence is TGTGCCAGCTTTACTAGCGGGATGTACGAGCAGTACTTC.

The chain recombines TRBV29-1 with TRBJ1-1; D is unresolved. With 2 bases removed from V and 11 bases from J, the gap between germline ends came to 3 bases. This CDR3 region has 8 residues. From germline, CDR1 is SQVTM and CDR2 ANQGSEA. The CDR3 region has the DNA TGCAGCGTTGAACCGGCTTTCTTT. Protein product: CSVEPAFF.

The V call is TRBV27, the J call TRBJ2-1; 8 bases line up with TRBD2. With 2 bases clipped from V and 4 bases from J, the junction kept 19 bases outside the gene matches. Germline V gene data show CDR1 as MNHEY and CDR2 as SMNVEV (reference sequence). The CDR3 is 20 amino acids. The CDR3 nucleotides are TGTGCCAGCAGTTTAATCTCGGCCGCGGATTTAGCGGGGAATTACAATGAGCAGTTCTTC. Amino acid sequence: CASSLISAADLAGNYNEQFF.

V and J are TRBV6-6 and TRBJ1-2; possibly TRBD1 for D (6 bases). CDR1 and CDR2 from the germline V gene are MNHNY and SVGAGI (reference sequence). V was clipped by 6 bases and J by 3 bases, with 14 bases between them. There are 14 residues in the CDR3. CDR3 protein: CASREGGGYYGYTF. The CDR3 coding sequence is TGTGCCAGCAGAGAAGGGGGGGGTTACTATGGCTACACCTTC.

The rearrangement joins TRBV28 to TRBJ2-2; TRBD1 matches at 7 bases. The length of the CDR3 is 14 residues. Germline V gene data show CDR1 as MDHEN and CDR2 as SYDVKM. Losses at the gene ends were 3 bases for V and 8 bases for J; bases not matched to a gene: 6. The CDR3 region is CASSFYRGQGELFF. Here the CDR3 DNA reads TGTGCCAGCAGTTTTTACAGGGGTCAAGGGGAGCTGTTTTTT.

This chain joins TRBV6-1 and TRBJ2-7; 8 bases line up with TRBD2. Per the germline V gene, CDR1 is MNHNS and CDR2 is SASEGT. The trim removed 6 bases at V and 0 bases at J, leaving 7 bases unmatched. The CDR3 is 15 amino acids. The CDR3 region is CASRDVAGSSYEQYF. In DNA, the CDR3 is TGTGCCAGCAGGGACGTAGCGGGAAGCTCCTACGAGCAGTACTTC.

The chain links TRBV28 to TRBJ1-2, with no clear D. CDR1 MDHEN and CDR2 SYDVKM come from the germline V gene. This CDR3 has 14 residues. V dropped 6 bases and J dropped 0 bases, with 11 bases sitting between them. CDR3 coding DNA: TGTGCCAGCAGCCTAAGCTCCGCTAACTATGGCTACACCTTC. The encoded protein is CASSLSSANYGYTF.

This chain joins TRBV9 and TRBJ2-2; 9 bases agree with TRBD2. Germline CDR1 is SGDLS and CDR2 is YYNGEE. The CDR3 runs 17 residues. The junction had 5 bases not matched to a gene; V was cut back by 0 bases and J by 2 bases. For the CDR3, the DNA is TGTGCCAGCAGCGTAGTAGGTAGCGGGAGTAACACCGGGGAGCTGTTTTTT. It specifies CASSVVGSGSNTGELFF.

The J gene is TRBJ1-1, the V gene TRBV5-1; 8 nucleotides match TRBD1. CDR1 is SGHRS, CDR2 YFSETQ, per germline. Germline trimming cut 3 bases from V and 2 bases from J; bases unmatched to any gene: 3. This CDR3 is built from 14 residues. Here the CDR3 DNA reads TGCGCCAGCAGCTGGACAGGGTCTAACACTGAAGCTTTCTTT. Its translation is CASSWTGSNTEAFF.

CDR3 region: CASSTPGYEQYF. The CDR3 region has the DNA TGTGCCAGTAGTACCCCAGGGTACGAGCAGTACTTC. J is TRBJ2-7 and V is TRBV19, with D tentatively TRBD1 (5 bases). CDR3 length: 12 amino acids. Germline V lookup: CDR1 LNHDA, CDR2 SQIVND (reference sequence). V was shortened by 4 bases and J by 4 bases, with 8 bases between the two germline ends. The variable domain in full, completed from reference TRBV19 and TRBJ2-7, reads DGGITQSPKYLFRKEGQNVTLSCEQNLNHDAMYWYRQDPGQGLRLIYYSQIVNDFQKGDIAEGYSVSREKKESFPLTVTSAQKNPTAFYLCASSTPGYEQYFGPGTRLTVT.

This clone showed up just a few times. The chain couples TRBV6-5 to TRBJ1-1; tentative D call: TRBD1 (5 bases). V was pared by 2 bases and J by 7 bases, with 11 bases between. Germline values: CDR1 MNHEY, CDR2 SVGAGI. This CDR3 has 13 residues. The CDR3 sequence: CASSYRDGGEAFF. CDR3 coding DNA: TGTGCCAGCAGTTACCGGGACGGCGGTGAAGCTTTCTTT.

V gene TRBV7-6 combines with J gene TRBJ2-7, with TRBD1 matching over 10 bases. V lost 8 bases and J lost 4; bases outside the gene matches: 5. This CDR3 region has 13 residues. Germline-derived CDR1 and CDR2 are SGHVS and FNYEAQ. This CDR3 reads CASGDRGQYEQYF. The CDR3 nucleotides are TGTGCCAGCGGGGACAGGGGACAATACGAGCAGTACTTC.

The CDR3, as DNA: TGCAGCGCCGAGGGGGCTGGAACTGAAGCTTTCTTT. Residues: CSAEGAGTEAFF. The V and J genes are TRBV29-1 and TRBJ1-1; 7 nucleotides align to TRBD1. The V gene end was trimmed by 7 bases and the J gene end by 5 bases; junction bases not matched to a gene: 7. This CDR3 region has 12 residues. CDR1 and CDR2 (germline): SQVTM, ANQGSEA.

The rearrangement joins TRBV4-1 to TRBJ2-3, with D perhaps matching TRBD2 (7 bases). CDR1 and CDR2 from the germline V gene are MGHRA and YSYEKL. This CDR3 contains 21 residues. The germline V and J ends were trimmed by 0 bases and 2 bases, with 27 bases remaining between them. CDR3 sequence reads: CASSQDPKVSAGARLTDTQYF. In DNA, the CDR3 is TGCGCCAGCAGCCAAGACCCCAAGGTGTCCGCGGGGGCCAGGCTCACAGATACGCAGTATTTT.

This clone has just one count. This chain joins TRBV6-1 and TRBJ1-4; D is perhaps TRBD1 (6 bases). The CDR3 is 16 amino acids. Deletions cut 2 bases from V and 4 bases from J, with 14 bases between. Germline-derived CDR1 and CDR2 are MNHNS and SASEGT. The CDR3 loop reads CASSELRQDNNEKLFF. CDR3 nucleotide sequence: TGTGCCAGCAGTGAACTACGACAGGACAATAATGAAAAACTGTTTTTT.

The sample holds one count of this clone. The rearrangement uses TRBV6-1 and TRBJ1-5; 7 bases agree with TRBD1. Trimming removed 6 bases from V and 0 bases from J; junction bases left unmatched: 5. This CDR3 is 15 amino acids long. CDR1 MNHNS and CDR2 SASEGT come from the germline V gene. CDR3 amino acids: CASRVGQDSNQPQHF. As DNA, the CDR3 is TGTGCCAGCAGAGTAGGACAGGATAGCAATCAGCCCCAGCATTTT.

CDR3: CASSLGSGGYTGELFF. The CDR3 nucleotides are TGCGCCAGCAGCTTGGGCTCGGGAGGATACACCGGGGAGCTGTTTTTT. This chain connects TRBV5-1 to TRBJ2-2, with 7 bases aligning to TRBD2. CDR3 size: 16 residues. The V and J ends lost 0 bases and 3 bases, in that order; junction bases with no gene match: 5. Germline CDR1 and CDR2: SGHRS and YFSETQ.

The genes are TRBV7-9 and TRBJ1-1; the D gene is possibly TRBD1 (5 bases). V gave up 2 bases and J gave up 4 bases, with 8 bases separating them. Per the germline V gene, CDR1 is SEHNR and CDR2 is FQNEAQ (reference sequence). The CDR3 consists of 13 residues. The CDR3 here is CASSLQGGTEAFF. CDR3 bases: TGTGCCAGCAGCTTACAGGGCGGCACTGAAGCTTTCTTT. Complete variable domain (other parts from reference TRBV7-9 and TRBJ1-1): DTGVSQNPRHKITKRGQNVTFRCDPISEHNRLYWYRQTLGQGPEFLTYFQNEAQLEKSRLLSDRFSAERPKGSFSTLEIQRTEQGDSAMYLCASSLQGGTEAFFGQGTRLTVV.

V gene TRBV15 combines with J gene TRBJ2-6; no clear D gene. The CDR3 has 13 amino acids. Germline V CDR1 and CDR2: LNHNV, YYDKDF (reference sequence). The V and J ends lost 2 bases and 3 bases respectively, with 2 bases between them. CDR3 in amino acids: CATSRFGANVLTF. In nucleotides, the CDR3 is TGTGCCACCAGCAGATTTGGGGCCAACGTCCTGACTTTC.

The chain employs TRBV15 and TRBJ2-7; no definite D call. Germline CDR1 and CDR2: LNHNV and YYDKDF (reference sequence). V lost 1 base to trimming and J lost 9 bases, with 22 bases between them. The CDR3 is 16 amino acids. This chain's CDR3 is CATSRVVTQDRMRQYF. The CDR3 DNA sequence: TGTGCCACCAGCAGAGTGGTCACCCAGGACCGGATGAGGCAGTACTTC.